A selection of T cell receptor beta chains follows, all from one sample in a study of CXCR3-negative and CXCR3-positive naive CD8 T cells. Using the 5' RACE reads, TCRdb records one entry per CDR3 protein without DNA. Recorded for this sample: just under 90,000 distinct CDR3 sequences. The material sequenced was naive CXCR3+ CD8+ T cells from blood. Receptors originate from a human donor in good health. Some clones in this sample may be carry-over from other donors' samples. CDR3s include the opening cysteine and the closing phenylalanine or tryptophan.

V gene: TRBV19; J gene: TRBJ1-1; CDR3 protein: CASRQDSWNTEAFF
V gene: TRBV29-1; J gene: TRBJ2-1; CDR3 protein: CSVERDSNEQFF
V gene: TRBV6-2/TRBV6-3; J gene: TRBJ2-1; CDR3 protein: CASSYTDPYNEQFF
V gene: TRBV4-2; J gene: TRBJ2-7; CDR3 protein: CASSQVGQVNEQYF
V gene: TRBV5-6; J gene: TRBJ2-2; CDR3 protein: CASSLGWSAGTNTGELFF
V gene: TRBV14; J gene: TRBJ2-1; CDR3 protein: CASSQDMWGLGCNEQFF
V gene: TRBV3-1; J gene: TRBJ1-4; CDR3 protein: CASGRVSGATNEKQFF
V gene: TRBV4-3; J gene: TRBJ2-4; CDR3 protein: CASSQRLAGAENIQYF
V gene: TRBV28; J gene: TRBJ2-5; CDR3 protein: CASSEVGTSGETQYF
V gene: TRBV20-1; J gene: TRBJ2-7; CDR3 protein: CSASFRSYEQYF
V gene: TRBV29-1; J gene: TRBJ2-7; CDR3 protein: CSVEDSAYEQYF
V gene: TRBV7-9; J gene: TRBJ1-6; CDR3 protein: CASSLGGSPLHF
V gene: TRBV6-5; J gene: TRBJ1-6; CDR3 protein: CASSPSDRDNSPLHF
V gene: TRBV4-1; J gene: TRBJ2-7; CDR3 protein: CASSTRDSPTYEQYF
V gene: TRBV7-9; J gene: TRBJ2-7; CDR3 protein: CASSWGGTSSYEQYF
V gene: TRBV19; J gene: TRBJ1-2; CDR3 protein: CASSIEGAPGYTF
V gene: TRBV6-1; J gene: TRBJ1-5; CDR3 protein: CASSAGDPLLVGNQPQHF
V gene: TRBV6-5; J gene: TRBJ1-3; CDR3 protein: CASSPSGNIIYF